This T cell receptor beta chain was captured in a study of memory CD4+ T cells and cytomegalovirus serostatus. About the study: Healthy Belgian adult donors included nine or ten CMV-positive and 24 CMV-negative people. Broader study findings: Each of 60 to 80 CMV-associated TCRbeta sequences occurred in one to five individuals.

In the original analysis: Out-of-frame sequences were removed, leaving around 2,000,000 distinct TCRbeta sequences. This table comes from immunoSEQ multiplex PCR, and its TCRdb copy is limited to in-frame clones, with some not included. That table gives V, J and clone size, and the DNA gave D and trimming. The table records about 58,000 clones, roughly 84% of them present only once. The sort gate was single viable CD3+CD4+CD8-CD45RO+ cells for memory CD4+ T cells. Positive selection with CD4 microbeads enriched total CD4+ T cells. The germline V gene encodes CDR1 SGHDT and CDR2 YYEEEE. V lost 1 base, J lost 7 bases, and 9 bases lay in between. The CDR3 is made up of 14 amino acids. Worth noting for this clone: The antigen is unknown.

The chain links TRBV5-6 to TRBJ1-6; weak D call: TRBD1 (5 bases). Sequenced sample: memory CD4+ T cells from blood. The source of this sequence is an adult in good health and CMV-seronegative. Some clones in this sample may be carry-over from other donors' samples. The CDR3 here is CASSLSGLNSPLHF. DNA for the CDR3: TGTGCCAGCAGCTTGTCAGGGTTGAATTCACCCCTCCACTTT.